Listed below are T cell receptor beta chains from one sample, sequenced in a study of identical twins. Each CDR3 protein gets one entry after TCRdb re-called the 5' RACE reads with MiXCR. The table includes 270,000 or so distinct CDR3 sequences, around 8.8% detected once. The sample was also reused in another study, on yellow fever vaccine responses in identical twins.

Material: CD8+ T cells sorted from blood. All receptors come from a woman between 18 and 29 years old in good health. The CDR3 runs from the conserved cysteine through the conserved F or W. A D gene is named only where the DNA matches it firmly. Size values are once, few and many counts, or a class for expanded clones, and some rows have none.

D	V	size	J	CDR3	DNA
-	TRBV27	many	TRBJ2-5	CASTSGASETQYF	TGTGCCAGCACGTCAGGGGCAAGTGAGACCCAGTACTTC
TRBD1	TRBV12-3/TRBV12-4	-	TRBJ2-7	CASSSSGTGVPYEQYF	TGTGCCAGCAGCTCGTCCGGGACAGGGGTCCCCTACGAGCAGTACTTC
-	TRBV12-3/TRBV12-4	many	TRBJ2-7	CASSLADAYEQYF	TGTGCCAGCAGTTTAGCGGACGCCTACGAGCAGTACTTC
TRBD2	TRBV29-1	many	TRBJ2-1	CSVGGRDYRLYNEQFF	TGCAGCGTTGGAGGCCGGGACTACCGCCTATACAATGAGCAGTTCTTC
-	TRBV12-3/TRBV12-4	few	TRBJ2-1	CASSPTYEQFF	TGTGCCAGCAGCCCGACTTATGAGCAGTTCTTC
TRBD1	TRBV5-1	-	TRBJ2-1	CASSPRQGTSDNEQFF	TGCGCCAGCAGCCCAAGACAGGGGACGTCCGACAATGAGCAGTTCTTC
TRBD1	TRBV20-1	-	TRBJ2-7	CSASSRDRGTLYEQYF	TGCAGTGCTAGCTCTAGGGACAGGGGGACCCTCTACGAGCAGTACTTC
TRBD1	TRBV11-3	-	TRBJ2-7	CASSLSGGAEQYF	TGTGCCAGCAGCTTATCAGGGGGCGCCGAGCAGTACTTC
TRBD2	TRBV4-3	few	TRBJ2-1	CASAANIAGGKNNEQFF	TGCGCCAGCGCGGCAAATATAGCGGGAGGCAAAAACAATGAGCAGTTCTTC
-	TRBV6-6	few	TRBJ2-7	CASSSNSYYEQYF	TGTGCCAGCAGTTCTAACAGTTACTACGAGCAGTACTTC
TRBD2	TRBV3-1	-	TRBJ2-7	CASCAGLAGSYEQYF	TGTGCCTCCTGCGCGGGACTAGCGGGATCCTACGAGCAGTACTTC
TRBD2	TRBV6-5	many	TRBJ2-2	CASSYGAGDTGELFF	TGTGCCAGCAGTTACGGGGCGGGAGACACCGGGGAGCTGTTTTTT
TRBD2	TRBV10-3	few	TRBJ2-1	CAIRVTSGGANEQFF	TGTGCCATCAGGGTCACTAGCGGGGGGGCCAACGAGCAGTTCTTC
-	TRBV20-1	many	TRBJ2-1	CSAREPGWEQFF	TGCAGTGCTAGAGAACCCGGATGGGAGCAGTTCTTC
TRBD1	TRBV7-3	few	TRBJ2-7	CASSLTPGTGDEQYF	TGTGCCAGCAGCTTAACCCCCGGGACAGGGGACGAGCAGTACTTC
-	TRBV20-1	few	TRBJ2-1	CSARSYLASADYNEQFF	TGCAGTGCTAGATCATATCTGGCCAGCGCCGACTACAATGAGCAGTTCTTC
-	TRBV6-2/TRBV6-3	many	TRBJ2-7	CASSTDRTYEQYF	TGTGCCAGCAGTACAGACCGCACCTACGAGCAGTACTTC
-	TRBV6-2/TRBV6-3	many	TRBJ2-7	CASRPSDYHSSEQYF	TGTGCCAGCAGACCATCGGACTACCACTCTTCAGAGCAGTACTTC
-	TRBV7-9	-	TRBJ1-2	CASSLALQGPNYGYTF	TGTGCCAGCAGCCTAGCCCTCCAGGGTCCTAACTATGGCTACACCTTC
-	TRBV2	-	TRBJ1-5	CASSGGGFQPQHF	TGTGCCAGCAGTGGGGGGGGGTTTCAGCCCCAGCATTTT
-	TRBV3-1	many	TRBJ1-1	CASSQLGNTEAFF	TGTGCCAGCAGCCAATTAGGGAACACTGAAGCTTTCTTT
-	TRBV4-3	many	TRBJ2-1	CASSQDSLAESYNEQFF	TGCGCCAGCAGCCAAGATTCCTTAGCGGAGTCCTACAATGAGCAGTTCTTC
-	TRBV3-1	-	TRBJ2-1	CASSHQGPTNYNEQFF	TGTGCCAGCAGCCACCAGGGCCCTACGAACTACAATGAGCAGTTCTTC
TRBD1	TRBV27	few	TRBJ2-7	CASTGQDSYEQYF	TGTGCCAGCACGGGACAGGACTCCTACGAGCAGTACTTC
TRBD2	TRBV29-1	many	TRBJ2-2	CSVDGLAGGRTGELFF	TGCAGCGTTGACGGACTAGCGGGGGGTAGGACCGGGGAGCTGTTTTTT
-	TRBV29-1	many	TRBJ2-7	CSVAAAERLYEQYF	TGCAGCGTTGCGGCAGCGGAAAGACTCTACGAGCAGTACTTC
TRBD1	TRBV14	many	TRBJ2-1	CASSQGSPDRGSYNEQFF	TGTGCCAGCAGCCAAGGTTCCCCCGACAGGGGGAGTTACAATGAGCAGTTCTTC
-	TRBV24-1	-	TRBJ1-1	CATSDLSYTEAFF	TGTGCCACCAGTGATTTAAGTTACACTGAAGCTTTCTTT
TRBD2	TRBV7-9	few	TRBJ2-1	CASSPRLASSYNEQFF	TGTGCCAGCAGCCCACGACTAGCTTCCTCCTACAATGAGCAGTTCTTC
-	TRBV7-9	few	TRBJ2-7	CASSSGPGGNEQYF	TGTGCCAGCAGCTCGGGACCCGGAGGGAACGAGCAGTACTTC
-	TRBV7-3	-	TRBJ2-1	CASSLTNARNEQFF	TGTGCCAGCAGCCTAACCAATGCGCGAAATGAGCAGTTCTTC
TRBD1	TRBV7-9	few	TRBJ2-7	CASSQPGQGTWEQYF	TGTGCCAGCAGCCAGCCGGGACAGGGGACGTGGGAGCAGTACTTC
-	TRBV27	many	TRBJ2-1	CASSFVAGAYNEQFF	TGTGCCAGCAGTTTTGTGGCAGGAGCCTACAATGAGCAGTTCTTC
-	TRBV7-9	few	TRBJ2-7	CASLGRTYEQYF	TGTGCCAGCTTGGGTCGAACCTACGAGCAGTACTTC
TRBD1	TRBV27	few	TRBJ2-1	CASSLDRGFNEQFF	TGTGCCAGCAGTCTCGACAGGGGTTTCAATGAGCAGTTCTTC
-	TRBV5-1	many	TRBJ2-7	CASSSPQLNRVRTYEQYF	TGCGCCAGCAGCTCGCCTCAATTAAACAGGGTTCGCACCTACGAGCAGTACTTC
-	TRBV20-1	-	TRBJ2-1	CSANPGSSYNEQFF	TGCAGTGCTAATCCGGGGAGCTCCTACAATGAGCAGTTCTTC
-	TRBV24-1	many	TRBJ2-1	CATSGRGGNEQFF	TGTGCCACCAGTGGCCGGGGCGGCAATGAGCAGTTCTTC